The 12 T cell receptor beta chains reported below all come from one sample, sequenced in a study of glioma-infiltrating T cells after dendritic cell vaccination. Time point given: after dendritic cell vaccination, including at tumor progression/relapse. TCRdb keeps only in-frame clones here, not all; method: immunoSEQ multiplex PCR. The sample includes 100,000 to 120,000 clones, 90% of them seen just once. Sequences were derived from blood, sampled after dendritic cell vaccination. The origin of the receptors is a human donor with glioblastoma.

The chain is built from TRBV5-6 and TRBJ1-1; 9 nucleotides align to TRBD1. The CDR3 consists of 14 residues. Germline V gives CDR1 SGHDT, CDR2 YYEEEE. V was pared by 5 bases and J by 7 bases, with 9 bases of the junction left unmatched. CDR3 in DNA: TGTGCCAGCAGGCCCGACAGGGGGGGCCATGAAGCTTTCTTT. It encodes CASRPDRGGHEAFF. The complete variable domain, with remaining parts taken from reference TRBV5-6 and TRBJ1-1, reads DAGVTQSPTHLIKTRGQQVTLRCSPKSGHDTVSWYQQALGQGPQFIFQYYEEEERQRGNFPDRFSGHQFPNYSSELNVNALLLGDSALYLCASRPDRGGHEAFFGQGTRLTVV.

V is TRBV27 and J is TRBJ2-5; TRBD1 aligns across 9 bases. This CDR3 comprises 18 residues. Germline assignment: CDR1 MNHEY and CDR2 SMNVEV (reference sequence). The trim removed 2 bases at V and 3 bases at J, leaving 13 bases unmatched. This CDR3 is CASSLGGVGTGTKETQYF. The CDR3 bases are TGTGCCAGCAGTTTAGGAGGCGTTGGGACAGGGACTAAAGAGACCCAGTACTTC.

The V call is TRBV10-3, the J call TRBJ1-2; 8 nucleotides align to TRBD1. Unmatched junction bases numbered 6, after V lost 3 bases and J lost 3 bases. CDR3 length: 15 amino acids. Looked up from germline, CDR1 is ENHRY and CDR2 is SYGVKD. CDR3 in DNA: TGTGCCATCAGTGAAAAACAGGGGGAGGACTATGGCTACACCTTC. Amino acids: CAISEKQGEDYGYTF.

V and J are TRBV9 and TRBJ1-2, with D perhaps TRBD1 (6 bases). Looked up from germline, CDR1 is SGDLS and CDR2 is YYNGEE. Trimming cost V 3 bases and J 2 bases, with 20 bases left between them. The CDR3 consists of 17 residues. The CDR3 region has the DNA TGTGCCAGCAGCGGGACAGAATCTCAATGGATAAACTATGGCTACACCTTC. Translating gives CASSGTESQWINYGYTF. The full variable domain, rest sourced from reference TRBV9 and TRBJ1-2, is DSGVTQTPKHLITATGQRVTLRCSPRSGDLSVYWYQQSLDQGLQFLIQYYNGEERAKGNILERFSAQQFPDLHSELNLSSLELGDSALYFCASSGTESQWINYGYTFGSGTRLTVV.

As for this clone: Other DNA sequences from this sample encode an identical CDR3 as well. This chain uses TRBV18 with TRBJ1-1; D call uncertain. In germline, CDR1 is KGHSH, CDR2 LQKENI. This CDR3 is 13 amino acids long. Trimming left V 3 bases short and J 1 base short, with 6 bases between. The CDR3 is CASSPSGNTEAFF. Here the CDR3 DNA reads TGTGCCAGCTCACCCTCAGGGAACACTGAAGCTTTCTTT.

The chain has TRBV5-1 and TRBJ2-2; D might be TRBD2 (7 bases). CDR3 length: 15 residues. Per germline, CDR1 SGHRS and CDR2 YFSETQ. Trimming pared 0 bases from V and 4 bases from J, leaving 10 bases between. The CDR3 nucleotides read TGCGCCAGCAGCTTGGCGGGGGGCAGCACCGGGGAGCTGTTTTTT. Translating gives CASSLAGGSTGELFF.

The chain recombines TRBV11-1 with TRBJ2-1; no clear D gene. Trimming took 2 bases from V and 9 from J, leaving 17 bases between them. CDR1 is SGHAT and CDR2 is FQDESV in the germline V gene (reference sequence). CDR3 length: 15 residues. In DNA form, the CDR3 reads TGTGCCAGCAGCTTACCGATACGAGGATCGCCTGAGCAGTTCTTC. Protein product: CASSLPIRGSPEQFF.

The V call is TRBV25-1, the J call TRBJ2-7; 9 bases are a match to TRBD2. J was trimmed by 5 bases and V by 1 base; bases with no gene match: 12. Germline CDR1 MGHDK, CDR2 SYGVNS. This CDR3 has 17 amino acids. CDR3 nucleotides: TGTGCCAGCAGTGAATTCGTAGTGGCGGGAGGGGAAAACGAGCAGTACTTC. Protein: CASSEFVVAGGENEQYF.

The chain links TRBV9 to TRBJ2-7, with 7 bases that match TRBD1. Germline loops: CDR1 SGDLS, CDR2 YYNGEE. V was pared by 4 bases and J by 1 base, with 5 bases of the junction left unmatched. The CDR3 extends over 14 amino acids. For the CDR3, the DNA is TGTGCCAGCAGCCCTCAGGGGGAATCCTACGAGCAGTACTTC. It yields the protein CASSPQGESYEQYF.

This clone is a singleton in its sample. CDR3 in amino acids: CASSVGQAQETQYF. CDR3 DNA sequence: TGTGCCAGCAGCGTTGGACAGGCCCAAGAGACCCAGTACTTC. The chain links TRBV9 to TRBJ2-5; 7 bases match TRBD1. Germline V lookup: CDR1 SGDLS, CDR2 YYNGEE. V gave up 2 bases and J gave up 1 base; unmatched junction bases: 2. This CDR3 comprises 14 residues.

This chain uses TRBV27 with TRBJ2-7; TRBD1 agrees at 9 bases. CDR3 length equals 13 residues. Looked up from germline, CDR1 is MNHEY and CDR2 is SMNVEV (reference sequence). V lost 6 bases and J lost 4; bases outside the gene matches: 4. This chain's CDR3 is CASRGTGRYEQYF. The CDR3 DNA is TGTGCCAGCAGGGGGACAGGGAGGTACGAGCAGTACTTC.

The chain recombines TRBV6-5 with TRBJ1-2, with 9 bases matching TRBD1. The germline V gene encodes CDR1 MNHEY and CDR2 SVGAGI. This CDR3 region has 14 residues. The V and J ends lost 6 bases and 4 bases, in that order; junction bases with no gene match: 6. This CDR3 is CASRRTGDSYGYTF. The CDR3 region has the DNA TGTGCCAGCAGGAGGACAGGGGATTCCTATGGCTACACCTTC.